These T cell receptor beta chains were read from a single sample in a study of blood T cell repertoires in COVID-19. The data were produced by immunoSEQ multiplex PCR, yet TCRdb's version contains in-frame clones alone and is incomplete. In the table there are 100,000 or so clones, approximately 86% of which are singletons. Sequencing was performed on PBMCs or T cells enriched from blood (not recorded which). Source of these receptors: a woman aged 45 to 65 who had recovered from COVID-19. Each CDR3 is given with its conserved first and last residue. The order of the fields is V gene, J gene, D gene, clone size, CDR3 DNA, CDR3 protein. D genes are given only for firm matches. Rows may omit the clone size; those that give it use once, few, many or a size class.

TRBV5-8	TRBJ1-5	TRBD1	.	TGTGCCAGCAGCTTGTACAGGGGGCCGGATCAGCCCCAGCATTTT	CASSLYRGPDQPQHF
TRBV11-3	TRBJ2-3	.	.	TGTGCCAGCAGCTTAGGGCGGAACACAGATACGCAGTATTTT	CASSLGRNTDTQYF
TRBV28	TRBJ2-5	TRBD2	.	TGTGCCAGCAGTTTCTTCAGCGGGGGAAAACAAGAGACCCAGTACTTC	CASSFFSGGKQETQYF
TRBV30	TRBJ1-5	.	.	TGTGCCTGGAGCCAAGTGGGTTCAGGCAGGAATCAGCCCCAGCATTTT	CAWSQVGSGRNQPQHF
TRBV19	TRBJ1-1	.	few	TGTGCCAGTAGTACCCCACTGCGCCCCACTGAAGCTTTCTTT	CASSTPLRPTEAFF
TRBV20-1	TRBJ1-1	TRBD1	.	TGCAGTGCTAGTGTGAGGGGGCTGAACACTGAAGCTTTCTTT	CSASVRGLNTEAFF
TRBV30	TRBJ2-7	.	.	TGTGCCTTAAGGGGCGGACGGTTTACCTACGAGCAGTACTTC	CALRGGRFTYEQYF
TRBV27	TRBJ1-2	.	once	TGTGCCAGCACCCCCATGGGGGGGGCGCTTGGCTACACCTTC	CASTPMGGALGYTF
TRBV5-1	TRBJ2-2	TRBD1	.	TGCGCCAGCAGCTTGGAGGGGGCGATTGTCACCGGGGAGCTGTTTTTT	CASSLEGAIVTGELFF
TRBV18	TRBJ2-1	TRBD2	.	TGTGCCAGCTCACCTTACACCGGGACTAGCGGCCACAATGAGCAGTTCTTC	CASSPYTGTSGHNEQFF
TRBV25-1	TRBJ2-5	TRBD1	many	TGTGCCAGCAGTGAATTTAAGGGACAGCAAGAGACCCAGTACTTC	CASSEFKGQQETQYF
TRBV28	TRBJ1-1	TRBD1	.	TGTGCCAGCAGTACCGCAGGGTCAGGGGGCACTGAAGCTTTCTTT	CASSTAGSGGTEAFF
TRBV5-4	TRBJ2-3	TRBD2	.	TGTGCCAGCAGAATCGTAGCGGGGGGGACTGGCACAGATACGCAGTATTTT	CASRIVAGGTGTDTQYF
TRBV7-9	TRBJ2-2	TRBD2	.	TGTGCCAGCAGCTTACCTAGCGGGGGGGCCGACACCGGGGAGCTGTTTTTT	CASSLPSGGADTGELFF
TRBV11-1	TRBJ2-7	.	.	TGTGCCAGCAGCTCCCCGGGGAACGAGCAGTACTTC	CASSSPGNEQYF
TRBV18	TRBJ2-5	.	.	TGTGCCAGCTCAACCATCACAGGGGAGACCCAGTACTTC	CASSTITGETQYF
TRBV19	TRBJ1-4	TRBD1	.	TGTGCCACGACAATCGGGACAGGCTGGGATGAAAAACTGTTTTTT	CATTIGTGWDEKLFF
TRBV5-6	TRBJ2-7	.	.	TGTGCCAGCAGCCCCGGTCCCTCCTACGAGCAGTACTTC	CASSPGPSYEQYF
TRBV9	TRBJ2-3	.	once	TGTGCCAGCAGCCCCCGAGTAGTAAATTCAGATACGCAGTATTTT	CASSPRVVNSDTQYF
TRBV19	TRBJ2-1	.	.	TGTGCCAGTAGTACAATAGCGGATCCGGAGGTCAATGAGCAGTTCTTC	CASSTIADPEVNEQFF
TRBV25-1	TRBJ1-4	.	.	TGTGCCAGCAGTGAATATGAGTTAAGAAGTAATGAAAAACTGTTTTTT	CASSEYELRSNEKLFF
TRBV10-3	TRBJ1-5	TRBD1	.	TGTGCCATCAGTCAGGGGGTCATTCAGCCCCAGCATTTT	CAISQGVIQPQHF
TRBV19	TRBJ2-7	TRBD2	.	TGTGCCAGTAGTTTCGAGGGAGGGGTTGGCTACGAGCAGTACTTC	CASSFEGGVGYEQYF
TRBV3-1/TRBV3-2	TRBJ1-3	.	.	TGTGCCAGCAGCCGGGCCCCAGGGTCCGGAAACACCATATATTTT	CASSRAPGSGNTIYF
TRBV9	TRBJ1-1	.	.	TGTGCCAGCAGCGGGGGGTTTGAAACAGGGCCCCCTAACACTGAAGCTTTCTTT	CASSGGFETGPPNTEAFF
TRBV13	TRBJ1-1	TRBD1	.	TGTGCCAGCAGTCAAACAGGGGGCTTCACTGAAGCTTTCTTT	CASSQTGGFTEAFF
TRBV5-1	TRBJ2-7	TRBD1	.	TGCGCCAGCAGCTTGGCCGCAGGGGGCTCCTACGAGCAGTACTTC	CASSLAAGGSYEQYF
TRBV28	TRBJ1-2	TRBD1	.	TGTGCCAGCAGGTCGACAGGGTACTATGGCTACACCTTC	CASRSTGYYGYTF
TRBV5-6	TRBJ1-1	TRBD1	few	TGTGCCAGCAGCCCCGACAGGGGCTCGATGAACACTGAAGCTTTCTTT	CASSPDRGSMNTEAFF
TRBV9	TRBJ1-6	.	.	TGTGCCAGCAGCCCCGGACTTTCTGGGAATTCACCCCTCCACTTT	CASSPGLSGNSPLHF
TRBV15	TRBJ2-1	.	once	TGTGCCACCAGCATCGGTTGGGAGCGGAGCTCCTACAATGAGCAGTTCTTC	CATSIGWERSSYNEQFF
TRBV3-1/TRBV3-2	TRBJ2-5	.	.	TGTGCCAGCAGCCAAGAGGGGCCAGGGGCAGGGGAGACCCAGTACTTC	CASSQEGPGAGETQYF
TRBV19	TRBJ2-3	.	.	TGTGCCAGTAGTATCAAGGGAGACACAGATACGCAGTATTTT	CASSIKGDTDTQYF
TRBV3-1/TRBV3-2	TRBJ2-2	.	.	TGTGCCAGCAGCGTAGGACAGTACACCGGGGAGCTGTTTTTT	CASSVGQYTGELFF
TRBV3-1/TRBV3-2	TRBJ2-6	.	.	TGTGCCAGCAGCCCAGCGGGCCTCTCTGGGGCCAACGTCCTGACTTTC	CASSPAGLSGANVLTF
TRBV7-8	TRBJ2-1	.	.	TGTGCCAGCAGACCTAACCTAGGTAATGAGCAGTTCTTC	CASRPNLGNEQFF
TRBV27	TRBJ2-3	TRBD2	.	TGTGCCAGCAGGAAGGGACTAGCGGACTACACAGATACGCAGTATTTT	CASRKGLADYTDTQYF
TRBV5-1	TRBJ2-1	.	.	TGCGCCAGCAGCGCGAATTACAATGAGCAGTTCTTC	CASSANYNEQFF
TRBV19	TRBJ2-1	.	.	TGTGCCAGTAGTCCTGGTGGGGGGTTGGACGCCAATGAGCAGTTCTTC	CASSPGGGLDANEQFF
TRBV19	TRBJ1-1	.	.	TGTGCCAGTAGTCTACAGGAGAACACTGAAGCTTTCTTT	CASSLQENTEAFF
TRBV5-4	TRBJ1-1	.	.	TGTGCCAGCAGCACCCAAAGGCAGGGGTCCATGAACACTGAAGCTTTCTTT	CASSTQRQGSMNTEAFF
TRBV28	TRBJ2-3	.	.	TGTGCCACCCAGGACAGTTCCACAGATACGCAGTATTTT	CATQDSSTDTQYF
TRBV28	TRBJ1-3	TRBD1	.	TGTGCCAGCAGAGGGGGGTCCGGGACAGGGGGGAACACCATATATTTT	CASRGGSGTGGNTIYF
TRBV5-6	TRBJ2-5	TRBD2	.	TGTGCCAGCAGCTCTTATAGACTAGCGGGGGCACAAGAGACCCAGTACTTC	CASSSYRLAGAQETQYF
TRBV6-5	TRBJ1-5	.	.	TGTGCCAGCACCCCGTCCCTCGGTCAGCCCCAGCATTTT	CASTPSLGQPQHF
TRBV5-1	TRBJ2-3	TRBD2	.	TGCGCCAGCACCTTTGGCGGGGGGACAGATACGCAGTATTTT	CASTFGGGTDTQYF
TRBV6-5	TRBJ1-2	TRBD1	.	TGTGCCAGCAGCCCCGGGACAGGGGGCGTCTATGGCTACACCTTC	CASSPGTGGVYGYTF
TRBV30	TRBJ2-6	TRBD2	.	TGTGCCTGGGCCCCGGGGGGGTTTGGGGCCAACGTCCTGACTTTC	CAWAPGGFGANVLTF
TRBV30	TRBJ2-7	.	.	TGTGCCGTGTTTTCCTACCGGAGTTTTGAGTGGGACTTC	CAVFSYRSFEWDF
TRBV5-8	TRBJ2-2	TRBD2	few	TGTGCCAGCAGCTCCAATTCACTAGCGGCTAAGAACACCGGGGAGCTGTTTTTT	CASSSNSLAAKNTGELFF